These T cell receptor beta chains were read from a single sample in a study of T cell responses to AZD1222 COVID-19 vaccine. The method was immunoSEQ multiplex PCR; TCRdb's version includes in-frame clones alone and lacks a portion of them. Of 20,000 or so clones listed, roughly 86% were seen once; the top ten hold roughly 8.7%. Specimen: peripheral blood, collected 28 days after the second AZD1222 dose. The receptors here all came from an adult who received the AZD1222 COVID-19 vaccine. Each CDR3 is given with its conserved first and last residue. D genes are given only for firm matches. Clone size is not always given. Where it is, it says once, few, many or a class for expanded clones.

d_call,v_call,clone_size,j_call,cdr3_aa,cdr3_nt
TRBD1,TRBV5-1,once,TRBJ1-2,CASSLELTGGDYGYTF,TGCGCCAGCAGCCTGGAACTGACAGGGGGGGACTATGGCTACACCTTC
TRBD1,TRBV28,NA,TRBJ1-2,CASRVPGQGSYGYTF,TGTGCCAGCAGAGTCCCGGGACAGGGTAGCTATGGCTACACCTTC
NA,TRBV29-1,NA,TRBJ2-4,CSVVRQGGNIQYF,TGCAGCGTTGTACGGCAGGGGGGAAACATTCAGTACTTC
NA,TRBV14,NA,TRBJ2-2,CASSRWTTRANTGELFF,TGTGCCAGCAGCCGGTGGACTACCAGGGCGAACACCGGGGAGCTGTTTTTT
NA,TRBV19,NA,TRBJ2-2,CASNRGPLEELFF,TGTGCCAGTAACCGGGGACCACTCGAGGAGCTGTTTTTT
TRBD2,TRBV5-6,NA,TRBJ2-3,CASSLWTSGSLTDTQYF,TGTGCCAGCAGCCTCTGGACTAGCGGGAGCCTCACAGATACGCAGTATTTT
TRBD1,TRBV5-1,once,TRBJ2-5,CASSGQGARGETQYF,TGCGCCAGCAGCGGACAGGGGGCCCGGGGTGAGACCCAGTACTTC
NA,TRBV9,NA,TRBJ1-5,CASSVDIGSSQPQHF,TGTGCCAGCAGCGTAGATATAGGAAGTAGTCAGCCCCAGCATTTT
NA,TRBV7-2,once,TRBJ1-5,CASSLVTNSNQPQHF,TGTGCCAGCAGCTTAGTGACCAATAGCAATCAGCCCCAGCATTTT
NA,TRBV29-1,NA,TRBJ2-1,CSVGEGGSYNEQFF,TGCAGCGTGGGTGAGGGGGGCAGCTACAATGAGCAGTTCTTC
TRBD1,TRBV10-2,few,TRBJ1-2,CASSDIRQGINYGYTF,TGCGCCAGCAGTGATATAAGACAGGGGATCAACTATGGCTACACCTTC
TRBD1,TRBV5-1,NA,TRBJ1-1,CASSGTGGFGGAEAFF,TGCGCCAGCAGCGGGACAGGAGGGTTCGGAGGGGCTGAAGCTTTCTTT
TRBD1,TRBV18,NA,TRBJ2-6,CASSRRQGSGANVLTF,TGTGCCAGCTCACGGCGACAGGGCTCTGGGGCCAACGTCCTGACTTTC
NA,TRBV7-9,NA,TRBJ1-3,CASSPHPYLDRKSGNTIYF,TGTGCCAGCAGCCCACACCCTTATCTCGACAGGAAATCAGGAAACACCATATATTTT
TRBD2,TRBV9,NA,TRBJ2-1,CASSFSLAGGTSYNEQFF,TGTGCCAGCAGCTTTTCCCTAGCGGGAGGAACCTCCTACAATGAGCAGTTCTTC
NA,TRBV21-1,NA,TRBJ2-7,CASSKRESSYEQYF,TGTGCCAGCAGCAAACGGGAGAGCTCCTACGAGCAGTACTTC
NA,TRBV5-1,once,TRBJ2-3,CASSPFGGDTQYF,TGCGCCAGCAGCCCATTCGGTGGAGATACGCAGTATTTT
NA,TRBV11-2,NA,TRBJ2-7,CASSLRAPQGRDEQYF,TGTGCCAGCAGCTTAAGGGCACCCCAGGGGCGAGACGAGCAGTACTTC
TRBD2,TRBV5-6,NA,TRBJ2-3,CASSLGGGNTDTQYF,TGTGCCAGCAGCTTGGGCGGGGGAAACACAGATACGCAGTATTTT
NA,TRBV6-5,few,TRBJ2-7,CASSYSMEVRREQYF,TGTGCCAGCAGTTACTCGATGGAGGTGAGGCGCGAGCAGTACTTC
NA,TRBV5-1,NA,TRBJ2-1,CASSLGGYNEQFF,TGCGCCAGCAGCTTGGGGGGTTACAATGAGCAGTTCTTC
NA,TRBV5-1,NA,TRBJ2-7,CASSLQGSVGEQYF,TGCGCCAGCAGCTTGCAGGGGTCTGTCGGGGAGCAGTACTTC
NA,TRBV29-1,NA,TRBJ2-7,CSVEAAGDEQYF,TGCAGCGTTGAAGCGGCCGGGGACGAGCAGTACTTC
NA,TRBV5-4,few,TRBJ1-2,CASSRTGQTYNYGYTF,TGTGCCAGCAGCCGAACCGGACAGACCTATAACTATGGCTACACCTTC
NA,TRBV18,NA,TRBJ1-5,CASSPSGENQPQHF,TGTGCCAGCTCACCTTCAGGGGAGAATCAGCCCCAGCATTTT
TRBD1,TRBV4-1,NA,TRBJ2-3,CASSPWTGRADTQYF,TGCGCCAGCAGCCCCTGGACAGGGCGAGCAGATACGCAGTATTTT
TRBD1,TRBV19,NA,TRBJ1-2,CASSPPGQGYGYTF,TGTGCCAGTAGTCCACCGGGACAGGGGTATGGCTACACCTTC
NA,TRBV18,NA,TRBJ2-7,CASSVGDEQYF,TGTGCCAGCTCAGTGGGCGACGAGCAGTACTTC
NA,TRBV30,once,TRBJ2-2,CASPRRTPNTGELFF,TGTGCCTCCCCCAGGAGGACCCCGAACACCGGGGAGCTGTTTTTT
NA,TRBV7-2,NA,TRBJ2-3,CASSSSLGAGTDTQYF,TGTGCCAGCAGCTCAAGCCTCGGGGCCGGCACAGATACGCAGTATTTT
NA,TRBV5-5,NA,TRBJ2-7,CASSLSPYEQYF,TGTGCCAGCAGCTTGAGCCCCTACGAGCAGTACTTC
NA,TRBV6-1,NA,TRBJ1-6,CASSEYQGLSVNSPLHF,TGTGCCAGCAGTGAATATCAGGGGCTGTCGGTAAATTCACCCCTCCACTTT
NA,TRBV28,NA,TRBJ2-4,CANSLFSLRGKNIQYF,TGTGCCAACAGTTTATTCTCCCTAAGGGGCAAAAACATTCAGTACTTC
NA,TRBV24-1,NA,TRBJ2-2,CATSPEGNTGELFF,TGTGCCACCTCCCCGGAGGGGAACACCGGGGAGCTGTTTTTT
NA,TRBV6-5,once,TRBJ2-2,CASSPLKGGELFF,TGTGCCAGCAGTCCTCTGAAGGGCGGGGAGCTGTTTTTT
TRBD1,TRBV28,once,TRBJ2-5,CASSPPGQRTPLRYF,TGTGCCAGCAGTCCACCGGGACAGAGGACACCGCTCCGGTACTTC